This TCR beta chain originates from a study of cytomegalovirus exposure and HLA in healthy donors. Study-wide background: When 300 to 400 donors were genotyped, over 80% of them were found to fall in the Caucasian-associated ancestry cluster. General observations from the study: Presence/absence analyses rested on an assumption that sequencing depth was roughly uniform across donors.

PCR employed 60 Vbeta and 13 Jbeta primers. Measured with immunoSEQ multiplex PCR; TCRdb has only the in-frame clones, and not every one. This sample has approximately 160,000 clones; 77% occur once, and the top ten carry 1.4% to 1.5%. As for this clone: What it binds is unknown.

The CDR3 loop spans 14 amino acids. The V gene end was trimmed by 8 bases and the J gene end by 4 bases; junction bases not matched to a gene: 12. Germline V gene sequence: CDR1 SGHDT, CDR2 YYEEEE. This sequence joins TRBV5-6 and TRBJ2-7, with TRBD1 matching over 7 bases. Input material: PBMCs. The source of this sequence is a woman in her 30s in good health and CMV-seropositive. This CDR3 reads CARRRGRYRYEQYF. CDR3 bases: TGTGCCAGGCGTAGGGGGCGTTACAGGTACGAGCAGTACTTC.